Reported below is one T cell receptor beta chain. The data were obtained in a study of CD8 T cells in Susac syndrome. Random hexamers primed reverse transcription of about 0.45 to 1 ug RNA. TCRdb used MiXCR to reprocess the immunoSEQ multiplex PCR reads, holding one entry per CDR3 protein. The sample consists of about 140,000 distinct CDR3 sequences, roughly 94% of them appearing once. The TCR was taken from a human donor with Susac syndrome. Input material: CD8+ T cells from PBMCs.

Here the CDR3 DNA reads TGCGCCAGCAGCCTTGGGAGACTAGCGGTTTACGAGCAGTACTTC. Encoded protein: CASSLGRLAVYEQYF. The chain couples TRBV5-1 to TRBJ2-7; 9 nucleotides agree with TRBD2. The CDR3 is 15 residues long. CDR1 is SGHRS, CDR2 YFSETQ, per germline. J gave up 4 bases and V 4 bases, and 9 bases lay outside the gene matches.